This T cell receptor beta chain is drawn from a study of blood T cell repertoires in COVID-19. Background on the study: There were acute and convalescent COVID-19 samples, and they came from the United States, Italy and Spain. T cells, B-cell-depleted T cells, or PBMCs provided the cDNA or gDNA that served as material.

CDR1 SGDLS and CDR2 YYNGEE come from the germline V gene. The J segment lost 4 bases and the V segment lost 6 bases, leaving 4 bases of the junction unmatched. The CDR3 loop spans 14 amino acids. As originally analysed: Researchers report that nucleated cell counts were estimated from reference gene primer amplification. Some clones are missing from TCRdb's copy, which holds only in-frame ones; the method was immunoSEQ multiplex PCR. D and trimming were read from the DNA, whereas the V and J calls and clone size are those reported in that table. The table records 200,000 to 250,000 clones, approximately 90% of them present only once.

The sequence was collected from a woman between 18 and 29 years old who had recovered from COVID-19. Sequenced sample: peripheral blood. The rearrangement uses TRBV9 and TRBJ2-1; 10 bases align to TRBD1. CDR3 nucleotides: TGTGCCAGCACCATGGGACAGGGGTACAATGAGCAGTTCTTC. Residues: CASTMGQGYNEQFF.